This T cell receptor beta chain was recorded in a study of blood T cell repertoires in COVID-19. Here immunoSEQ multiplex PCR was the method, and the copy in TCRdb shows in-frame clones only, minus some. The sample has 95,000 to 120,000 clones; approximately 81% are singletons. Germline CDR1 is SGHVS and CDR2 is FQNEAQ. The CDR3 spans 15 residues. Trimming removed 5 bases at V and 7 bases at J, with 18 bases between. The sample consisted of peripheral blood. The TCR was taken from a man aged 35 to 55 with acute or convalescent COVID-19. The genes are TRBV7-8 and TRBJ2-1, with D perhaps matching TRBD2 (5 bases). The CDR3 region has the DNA TGTGCCAGCAGCCCAAGACTTAACTCGGGAAATGAGCAGTTCTTC. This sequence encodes CASSPRLNSGNEQFF.